The 21 T cell receptor beta chains below all came from one sample that was sequenced in a study of blood T cell repertoires in COVID-19. Sequenced by immunoSEQ multiplex PCR; TCRdb stores in-frame clones only, minus some. This sample has fewer than 200,000 clones, with around 81% found just once. Sequencing was done on a sample of peripheral blood. The source is an elderly woman with COVID-19, enrolled during active disease.

The chain links TRBV27 to TRBJ2-7; 14 bases map to TRBD2. Germline V gene data show CDR1 as MNHEY and CDR2 as SMNVEV (reference sequence). The CDR3 covers 15 residues. The J segment lost 4 bases and the V segment lost 6 bases, leaving 5 bases of the junction unmatched. CDR3 sequence reads: CASSRLAGGVYEQYF. CDR3 bases: TGTGCCAGCAGCCGACTAGCGGGGGGGGTATACGAGCAGTACTTC.

The chain combines TRBV2 with TRBJ1-1; 7 bases line up with TRBD1. Germline V gene data show CDR1 as SNHLY and CDR2 as FYNNEI. V was pared by 1 base and J by 2 bases, with 4 bases of the junction left unmatched. The CDR3 has 15 amino acids. CDR3 nucleotide sequence: TGTGCCAGCAGTGAAGATTACAGGGGAAACACTGAAGCTTTCTTT. Protein product: CASSEDYRGNTEAFF.

The gene calls are TRBV27 and TRBJ2-1; possible D gene TRBD2, 5 bases. The CDR3 spans 15 residues. Trimming cost V 3 bases and J 1 base, with 10 bases left between them. From germline, CDR1 is MNHEY and CDR2 SMNVEV (reference sequence). CDR3 bases: TGTGCCAGCAGTTTCGAGGGCCGATCCTACAATGAGCAGTTCTTC. Its translation: CASSFEGRSYNEQFF.

This clone was seen more than once but under ten times. The gene calls are TRBV28 and TRBJ1-5; D is undetermined. The CDR3 length is 14 residues. Trimming shortened V by 2 bases and J by 3 bases, and 8 bases separated the two germline ends. Germline lookup yields CDR1 MDHEN and CDR2 SYDVKM. In nucleotides, the CDR3 is TGTGCCAGCAGTTTAGGGCAGGTCAATCAGCCCCAGCATTTT. As protein: CASSLGQVNQPQHF.

The chain links TRBV9 to TRBJ2-1, with 11 bases matching TRBD2. Losses at the gene ends were 0 bases for V and 7 bases for J; bases not matched to a gene: 9. Germline CDR1 and CDR2: SGDLS and YYNGEE. The CDR3 runs to 17 residues. The CDR3 sequence is CASSVVPSGLAGNEQFF. CDR3 coding DNA: TGTGCCAGCAGCGTAGTACCAAGTGGACTAGCGGGTAATGAGCAGTTCTTC.

This clone was counted once. This CDR3 is CASSVAQEQFF. The CDR3 DNA follows: TGTGCCAGCAGCGTTGCACAGGAGCAGTTCTTC. The chain carries TRBV9 and TRBJ2-1; D gene uncertain. Germline V gives CDR1 SGDLS, CDR2 YYNGEE. Trimming pared 2 bases from V and 10 bases from J, leaving 7 bases between. This CDR3 contains 11 residues.

The chain has TRBV5-1 and TRBJ1-1; D uncertain. Germline loops: CDR1 SGHRS, CDR2 YFSETQ. V was shortened by 6 bases and J by 0 bases, with 12 bases between the two germline ends. The CDR3 is made up of 14 amino acids. The CDR3 DNA sequence: TGCGCCAGCAAAAAAGACATTATGAACACTGAAGCTTTCTTT. Amino acids: CASKKDIMNTEAFF. The whole variable domain, filled in from reference TRBV5-1 and TRBJ1-1, reads KAGVTQTPRYLIKTRGQQVTLSCSPISGHRSVSWYQQTPGQGLQFLFEYFSETQRNKGNFPGRFSGRQFSNSRSEMNVSTLELGDSALYLCASKKDIMNTEAFFGQGTRLTVV.

The chain employs TRBV6-5 and TRBJ1-2; 8 nucleotides match TRBD1. The CDR3 contains 15 residues. CDR1 MNHEY and CDR2 SVGAGI come from the germline V gene. With V trimmed by 5 bases and J by 4 bases, 9 bases remained unmatched. The CDR3 region has the DNA TGTGCCAGCAGTACCTTGCGACAGGGGACCTATGGCTACACCTTC. Protein: CASSTLRQGTYGYTF.

This chain connects TRBV19 to TRBJ1-4; 9 bases are shared with TRBD1. This CDR3 is 17 amino acids long. After removal of 3 bases from V and 8 bases from J, the junction contained 13 bases not matched to a gene. Per the germline V gene, CDR1 is LNHDA and CDR2 is SQIVND (reference sequence). The CDR3 sequence: CASSIPRRDRAEEKLFF. CDR3 in DNA: TGTGCCAGTAGTATCCCCCGGCGGGACAGGGCCGAGGAAAAACTGTTTTTT. The variable domain in full, with the rest retrieved from reference TRBV19 and TRBJ1-4, is DGGITQSPKYLFRKEGQNVTLSCEQNLNHDAMYWYRQDPGQGLRLIYYSQIVNDFQKGDIAEGYSVSREKKESFPLTVTSAQKNPTAFYLCASSIPRRDRAEEKLFFGSGTQLSVL.

This clone was found a few times. The chain links TRBV10-1 to TRBJ2-5, with 8 bases matching TRBD1. V shed 2 bases, J shed 2 bases, and the junction held 16 bases outside the gene matches. The CDR3 is 19 residues long. Germline CDR1 is WNHNN and CDR2 is SYGVQD (reference sequence). For the CDR3, the DNA is TGCGCCAGCAGTGAGCCGGGTCTTAATCTGGGACAGGAGCAAGAGACCCAGTACTTC. Amino acid sequence: CASSEPGLNLGQEQETQYF.

This chain uses TRBV9 with TRBJ2-1; tentatively, D is TRBD1 (7 bases). CDR1 and CDR2 (germline): SGDLS, YYNGEE. This CDR3 spans 15 amino acids. Trimming shortened V by 3 bases and J by 1 base, and 11 bases separated the two germline ends. The CDR3 region has the DNA TGTGCCAGCAGCGCAGCAGGGGGGTCCTACAATGAGCAGTTCTTC. This translates into CASSAAGGSYNEQFF.

This clone was counted a single time. The chain has TRBV4-3 and TRBJ2-2, with D maybe TRBD2 (6 bases). This CDR3 has 13 residues. Germline CDR1 reads LGHNA; CDR2 reads YSLEER. V dropped 8 bases and J dropped 3 bases, with 10 bases sitting between them. The CDR3 sequence is CASRGWDTGELFF. The CDR3 region has the DNA TGCGCCAGCCGGGGGTGGGACACCGGGGAGCTGTTTTTT.

The chain uses TRBV6-5 and TRBJ1-1, with TRBD1 as a possible D gene (5 bases). V gave up 7 bases and J gave up 5 bases, with 14 bases separating them. Germline CDR1 is MNHEY and CDR2 is SVGAGI. This CDR3 contains 13 residues. The CDR3 coding sequence is TGTGCCAGCACCCCCGGGGGTGTAACTGAAGCTTTCTTT. This encodes CASTPGGVTEAFF.

V usage is TRBV13 and J usage is TRBJ2-1; the match to TRBD2 covers 10 bases. V trimming: 7 bases; J trimming: 4 bases; junction bases outside the gene matches: 7. Germline CDR1 is PRHDT and CDR2 is FYEKMQ (reference sequence). CDR3 length: 15 residues. The DNA for the CDR3 is TGTGCCAGCACCCTTGGACTAGCGGCTTACAATGAGCAGTTCTTC. Translation gives CASTLGLAAYNEQFF.

This rearrangement joins TRBV28 to TRBJ2-7, with 7 bases lining up with TRBD1. The CDR3 totals 19 residues. The trim removed 5 bases at V and 2 bases at J, leaving 21 bases unmatched. The germline V gene has CDR1 MDHEN and CDR2 SYDVKM. In DNA, the CDR3 is TGTGCCAGCAGTACCCTTAGGGGGCGGAAGGGGGAGAGGGCCTACGAGCAGTACTTC. This gives the protein CASSTLRGRKGERAYEQYF.

The rearrangement links TRBV12-3 or TRBV12-4 to TRBJ1-2, with 8 bases that match TRBD1. This CDR3 is 13 amino acids long. The trim removed 5 bases at V and 7 bases at J, leaving 6 bases unmatched. The chain's CDR3 is CASSPSTGVGYTF. In DNA, the CDR3 is TGTGCCAGCAGTCCGTCGACAGGGGTTGGCTACACCTTC.

The chain joins TRBV12-3 or TRBV12-4 to TRBJ1-2, with unresolved D. This CDR3 region has 12 residues. Trimming pared 6 bases from V and 8 bases from J, leaving 13 bases between. CDR3 loop: CASSMNGLGYTF. DNA of the CDR3: TGTGCCAGCAGCATGAACGGACTGGGCTACACCTTC.

Only a few counts were recorded for this clone. The chain couples TRBV9 to TRBJ2-5; 10 nucleotides align to TRBD2. This CDR3 spans 17 amino acids. V lost 7 bases, J lost 5 bases, and 17 bases stayed unmatched. CDR1 and CDR2 (germline): SGDLS, YYNGEE. CDR3 sequence (DNA): TGTGCCAGCTCACGGACTAGCGGTTCTAGCGCCGGGGAGACCCAGTACTTC. It codes for CASSRTSGSSAGETQYF.

The V and J genes are TRBV5-1 and TRBJ2-1; 11 bases are a match to TRBD2. From germline, CDR1 is SGHRS and CDR2 YFSETQ. The J segment lost 7 bases and the V segment lost 4 bases, leaving 10 bases of the junction unmatched. This CDR3 comprises 16 residues. The CDR3 sequence is CASSKQTSGKGNEQFF. The DNA for the CDR3 is TGCGCCAGCAGCAAACAGACTAGCGGGAAAGGGAATGAGCAGTTCTTC.

The chain employs TRBV15 and TRBJ2-7; D is ambiguous. Trimming cost V 4 bases and J 3 bases, with 16 bases left between them. The CDR3 runs to 15 residues. The germline gives CDR1 LNHNV, CDR2 YYDKDF (reference sequence). This chain's CDR3 is CATSKARSGLYEQYF. In DNA, the CDR3 is TGTGCCACCAGCAAGGCCCGCTCTGGGCTCTACGAGCAGTACTTC.

The V and J genes are TRBV5-1 and TRBJ2-5, with D maybe TRBD1 (6 bases). Trimming left V 4 bases short and J 1 base short, with 14 bases between. The CDR3 loop spans 15 amino acids. The V gene's germline CDR1 is SGHRS and CDR2 YFSETQ. The CDR3: CASSPTGTPQETQYF. The CDR3 DNA reads TGCGCCAGCAGCCCAACAGGGACCCCCCAAGAGACCCAGTACTTC. Drawing the rest from reference TRBV5-1 and TRBJ2-5, the complete variable domain is KAGVTQTPRYLIKTRGQQVTLSCSPISGHRSVSWYQQTPGQGLQFLFEYFSETQRNKGNFPGRFSGRQFSNSRSEMNVSTLELGDSALYLCASSPTGTPQETQYFGPGTRLLVL.